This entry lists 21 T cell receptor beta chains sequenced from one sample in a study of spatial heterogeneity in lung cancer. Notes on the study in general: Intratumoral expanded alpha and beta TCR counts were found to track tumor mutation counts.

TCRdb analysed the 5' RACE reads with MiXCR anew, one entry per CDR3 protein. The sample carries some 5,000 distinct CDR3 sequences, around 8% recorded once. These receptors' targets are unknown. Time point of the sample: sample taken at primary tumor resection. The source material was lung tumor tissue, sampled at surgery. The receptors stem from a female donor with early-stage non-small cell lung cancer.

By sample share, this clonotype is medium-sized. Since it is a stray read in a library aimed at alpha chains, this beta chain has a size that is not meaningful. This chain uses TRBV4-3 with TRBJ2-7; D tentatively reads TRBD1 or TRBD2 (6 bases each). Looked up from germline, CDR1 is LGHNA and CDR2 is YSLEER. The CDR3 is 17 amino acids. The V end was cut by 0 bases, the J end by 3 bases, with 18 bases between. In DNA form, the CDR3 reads TGCGCCAGCAGCCAAGATAGGGGGAGGCCCCCTGGCTACGAGCAGTACTTC. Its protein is CASSQDRGRPPGYEQYF.

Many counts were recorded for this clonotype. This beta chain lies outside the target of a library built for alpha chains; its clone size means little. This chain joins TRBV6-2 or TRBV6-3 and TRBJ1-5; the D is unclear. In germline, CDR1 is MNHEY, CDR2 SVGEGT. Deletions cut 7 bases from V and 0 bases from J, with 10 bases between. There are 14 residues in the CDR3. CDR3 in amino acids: CASNSGFSNQPQHF. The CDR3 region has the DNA TGTGCCAGCAATTCGGGGTTTAGCAATCAGCCCCAGCATTTT.

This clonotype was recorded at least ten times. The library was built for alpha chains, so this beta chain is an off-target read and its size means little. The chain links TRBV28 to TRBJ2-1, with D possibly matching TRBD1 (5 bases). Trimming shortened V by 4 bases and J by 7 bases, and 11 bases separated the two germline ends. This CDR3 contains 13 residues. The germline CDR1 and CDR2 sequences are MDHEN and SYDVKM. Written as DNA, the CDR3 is TGTGCCAGCAGTTCGTTCCGACAGAATGAGCAGTTCTTC. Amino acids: CASSSFRQNEQFF.

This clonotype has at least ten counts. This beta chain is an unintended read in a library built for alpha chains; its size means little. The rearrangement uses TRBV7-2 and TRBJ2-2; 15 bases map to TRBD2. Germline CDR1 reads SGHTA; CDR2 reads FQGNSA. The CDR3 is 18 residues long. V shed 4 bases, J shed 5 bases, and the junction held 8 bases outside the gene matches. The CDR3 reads CASSSPGLAGGGTGELFF. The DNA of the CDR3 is TGTGCCAGCAGCTCGCCGGGACTAGCGGGAGGCGGAACCGGGGAGCTGTTTTTT. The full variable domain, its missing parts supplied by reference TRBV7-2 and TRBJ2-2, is GAGVSQSPSNKVTEKGKDVELRCDPISGHTALYWYRQSLGQGLEFLIYFQGNSAPDKSGLPSDRFSAERTGGSVSTLTIQRTQQEDSAVYLCASSSPGLAGGGTGELFFGEGSRLTVL.

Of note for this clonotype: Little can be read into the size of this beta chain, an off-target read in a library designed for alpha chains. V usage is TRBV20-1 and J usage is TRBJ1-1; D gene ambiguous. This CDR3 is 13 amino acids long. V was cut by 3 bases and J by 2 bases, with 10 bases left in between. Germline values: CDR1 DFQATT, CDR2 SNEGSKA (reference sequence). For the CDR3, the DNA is TGCAGTGCTAGTGGACGGGCAAACACTGAAGCTTTCTTT. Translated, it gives CSASGRANTEAFF.

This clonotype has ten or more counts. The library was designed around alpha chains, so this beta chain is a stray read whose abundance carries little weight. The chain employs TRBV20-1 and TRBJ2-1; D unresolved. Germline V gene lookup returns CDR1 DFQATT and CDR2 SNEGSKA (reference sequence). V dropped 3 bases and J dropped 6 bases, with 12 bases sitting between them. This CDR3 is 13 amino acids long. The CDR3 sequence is CSASSGGGNEQFF. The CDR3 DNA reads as TGCAGTGCTAGTAGTGGTGGTGGCAATGAGCAGTTCTTC.

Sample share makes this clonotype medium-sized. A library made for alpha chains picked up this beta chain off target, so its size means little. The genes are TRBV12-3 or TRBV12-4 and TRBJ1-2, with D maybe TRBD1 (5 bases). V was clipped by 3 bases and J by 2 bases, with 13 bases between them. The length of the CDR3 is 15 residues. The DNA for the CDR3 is TGTGCCAGCAGTTTTTGGGGGTCCCTCAACTATGGCTACACCTTC. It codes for CASSFWGSLNYGYTF.

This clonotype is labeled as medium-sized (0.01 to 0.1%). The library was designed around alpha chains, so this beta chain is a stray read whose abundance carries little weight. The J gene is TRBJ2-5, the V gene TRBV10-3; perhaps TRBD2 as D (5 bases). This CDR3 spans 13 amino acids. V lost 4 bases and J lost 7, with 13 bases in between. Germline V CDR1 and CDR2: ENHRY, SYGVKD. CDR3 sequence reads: CAISASDEGTQYF. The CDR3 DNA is TGTGCCATCAGTGCCTCCGACGAGGGGACCCAGTACTTC.

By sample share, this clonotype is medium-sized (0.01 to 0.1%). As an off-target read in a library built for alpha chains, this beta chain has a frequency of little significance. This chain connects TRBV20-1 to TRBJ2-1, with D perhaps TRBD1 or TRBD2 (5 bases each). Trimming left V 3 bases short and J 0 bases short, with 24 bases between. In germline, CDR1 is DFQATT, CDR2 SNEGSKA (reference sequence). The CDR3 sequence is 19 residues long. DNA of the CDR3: TGCAGTGCTAGGGGGACCGGGAACCAATCTAGGGTCTCCTACAATGAGCAGTTCTTC. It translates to CSARGTGNQSRVSYNEQFF.

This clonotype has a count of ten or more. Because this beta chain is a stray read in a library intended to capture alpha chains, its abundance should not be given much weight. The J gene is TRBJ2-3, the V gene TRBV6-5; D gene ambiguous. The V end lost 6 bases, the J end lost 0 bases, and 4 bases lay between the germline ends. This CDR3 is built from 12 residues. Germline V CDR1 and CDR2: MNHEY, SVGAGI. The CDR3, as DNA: TGTGCCAGCAGGGGGAGCACAGATACGCAGTATTTT. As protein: CASRGSTDTQYF.

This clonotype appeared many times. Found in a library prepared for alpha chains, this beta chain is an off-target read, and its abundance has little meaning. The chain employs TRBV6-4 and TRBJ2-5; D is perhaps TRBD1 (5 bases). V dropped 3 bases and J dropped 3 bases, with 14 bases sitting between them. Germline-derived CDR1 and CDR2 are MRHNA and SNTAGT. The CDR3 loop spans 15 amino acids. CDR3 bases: TGTGCCAGCAGTGAGGGCCAAGGGGTGAAAGAGACCCAGTACTTC. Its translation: CASSEGQGVKETQYF.

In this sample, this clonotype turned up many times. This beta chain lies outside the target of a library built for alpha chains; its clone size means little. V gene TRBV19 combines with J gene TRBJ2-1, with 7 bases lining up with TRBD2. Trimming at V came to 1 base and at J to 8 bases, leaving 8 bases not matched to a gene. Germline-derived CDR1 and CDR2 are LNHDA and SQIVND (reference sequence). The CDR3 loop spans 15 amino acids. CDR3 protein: CASSIAGGSGDEQFF. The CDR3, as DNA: TGTGCCAGTAGTATAGCCGGCGGGAGTGGGGATGAGCAGTTCTTC.

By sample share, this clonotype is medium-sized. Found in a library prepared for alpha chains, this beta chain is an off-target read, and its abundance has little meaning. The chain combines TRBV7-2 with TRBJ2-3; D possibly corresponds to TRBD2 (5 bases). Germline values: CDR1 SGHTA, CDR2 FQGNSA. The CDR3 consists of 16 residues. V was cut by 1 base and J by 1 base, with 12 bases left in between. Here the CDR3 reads CASSLGGPRGTDTQYF. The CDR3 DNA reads TGTGCCAGCAGCTTAGGAGGCCCGCGGGGCACAGATACGCAGTATTTT.

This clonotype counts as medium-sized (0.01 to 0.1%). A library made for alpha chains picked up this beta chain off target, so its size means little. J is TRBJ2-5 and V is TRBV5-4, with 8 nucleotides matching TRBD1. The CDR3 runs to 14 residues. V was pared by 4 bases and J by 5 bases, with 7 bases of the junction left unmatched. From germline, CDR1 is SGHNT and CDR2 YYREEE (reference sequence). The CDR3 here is CASSPTGGRETQYF. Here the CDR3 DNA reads TGTGCCAGCAGCCCCACAGGGGGGAGGGAGACCCAGTACTTC.

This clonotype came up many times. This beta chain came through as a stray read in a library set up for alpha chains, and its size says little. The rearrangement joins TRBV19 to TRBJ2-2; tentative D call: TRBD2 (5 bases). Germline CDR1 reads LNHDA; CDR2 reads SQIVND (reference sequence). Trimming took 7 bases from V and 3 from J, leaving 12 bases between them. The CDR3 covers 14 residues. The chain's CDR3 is CASNQIGDTGELFF. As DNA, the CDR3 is TGTGCCAGTAATCAGATCGGGGACACCGGGGAGCTGTTTTTT.

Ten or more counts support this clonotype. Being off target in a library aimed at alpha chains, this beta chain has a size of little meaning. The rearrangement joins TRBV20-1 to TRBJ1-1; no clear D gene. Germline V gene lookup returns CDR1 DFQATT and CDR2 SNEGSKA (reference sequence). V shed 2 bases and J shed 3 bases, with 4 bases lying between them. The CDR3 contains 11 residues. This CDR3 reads CSARQDTEAFF. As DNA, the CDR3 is TGCAGTGCTAGACAGGACACTGAAGCTTTCTTT.

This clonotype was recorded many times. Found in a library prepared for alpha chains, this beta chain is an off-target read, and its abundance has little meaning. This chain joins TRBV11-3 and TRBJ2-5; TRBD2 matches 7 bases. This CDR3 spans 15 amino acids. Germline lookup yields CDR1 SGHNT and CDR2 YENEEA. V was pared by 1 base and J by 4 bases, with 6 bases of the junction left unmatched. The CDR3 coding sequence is TGTGCCAGCAGCTTAGGACGCGGGGGTGCAGAGACCCAGTACTTC. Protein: CASSLGRGGAETQYF.

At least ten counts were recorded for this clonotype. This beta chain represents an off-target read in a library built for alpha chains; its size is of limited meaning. The CDR3 region is CASSPDPNTGELFF. The CDR3 region has the DNA TGTGCCAGCTCACCGGACCCAAACACCGGGGAGCTGTTTTTT. This sequence joins TRBV18 and TRBJ2-2; D gene uncertain. V was clipped by 3 bases and J by 2 bases, with 7 bases between them. The germline V gene has CDR1 KGHSH and CDR2 LQKENI. The CDR3 contains 14 residues. Variable domain in full (rest from reference TRBV18 and TRBJ2-2): NAGVMQNPRHLVRRRGQEARLRCSPMKGHSHVYWYRQLPEEGLKFMVYLQKENIIDESGMPKERFSAEFPKEGPSILRIQQVVRGDSAAYFCASSPDPNTGELFFGEGSRLTVL.

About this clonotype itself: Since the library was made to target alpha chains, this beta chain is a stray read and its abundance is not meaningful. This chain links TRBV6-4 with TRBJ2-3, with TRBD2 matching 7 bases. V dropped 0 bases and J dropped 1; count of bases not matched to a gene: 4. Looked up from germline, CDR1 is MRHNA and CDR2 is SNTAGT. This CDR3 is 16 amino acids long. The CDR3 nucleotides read TGTGCCAGCAGTGACTCTGCTAGCGGCGGCACAGATACGCAGTATTTT. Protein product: CASSDSASGGTDTQYF.

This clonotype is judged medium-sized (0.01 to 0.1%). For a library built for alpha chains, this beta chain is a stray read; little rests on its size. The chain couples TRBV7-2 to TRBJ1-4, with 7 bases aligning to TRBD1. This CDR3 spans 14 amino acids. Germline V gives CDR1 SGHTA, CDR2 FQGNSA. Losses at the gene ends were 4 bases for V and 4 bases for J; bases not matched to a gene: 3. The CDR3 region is CASSSGQVNEKLFF. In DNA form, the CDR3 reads TGTGCCAGCAGCTCCGGACAGGTTAATGAAAAACTGTTTTTT.

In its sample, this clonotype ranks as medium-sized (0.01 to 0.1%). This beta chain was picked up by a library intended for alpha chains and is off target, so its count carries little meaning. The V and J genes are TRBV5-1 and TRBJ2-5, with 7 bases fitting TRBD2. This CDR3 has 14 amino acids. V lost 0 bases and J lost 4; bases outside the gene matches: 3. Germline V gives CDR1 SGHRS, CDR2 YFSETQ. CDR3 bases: TGCGCCAGCAGCTTGGGGCGACTAGCAGAGACCCAGTACTTC. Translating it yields CASSLGRLAETQYF.